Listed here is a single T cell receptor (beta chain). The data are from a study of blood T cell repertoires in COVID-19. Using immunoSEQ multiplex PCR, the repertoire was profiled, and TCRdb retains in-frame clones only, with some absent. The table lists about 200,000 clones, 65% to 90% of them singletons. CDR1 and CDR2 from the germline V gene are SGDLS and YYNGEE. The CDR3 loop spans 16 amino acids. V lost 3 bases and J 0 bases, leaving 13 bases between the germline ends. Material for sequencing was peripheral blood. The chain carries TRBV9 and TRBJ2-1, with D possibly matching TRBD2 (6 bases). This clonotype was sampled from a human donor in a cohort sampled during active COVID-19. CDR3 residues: CASSGWDSSSYNEQFF. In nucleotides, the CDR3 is TGTGCCAGCAGCGGTTGGGACTCGAGCTCCTACAATGAGCAGTTCTTC.